These 20 T cell receptor beta chains share one sample of origin, sequenced in a study of shared clonotypes between healthy human individuals. Some clones are missing from TCRdb's copy, which holds only in-frame ones; the method was immunoSEQ multiplex PCR. The sample lists about 2.3 million clones, around 93% occurring once. The sample was naive CD4+ T cells from PBMCs. This sample's subset: CD45RA+ positively selected. The receptor set was obtained from a man younger than 35 in good health. Some clones in this sample may be carry-over from other donors' samples.

V is TRBV28 and J is TRBJ2-7, with TRBD1 matching 7 bases. The CDR3 totals 16 residues. Germline CDR1 and CDR2: MDHEN and SYDVKM. The ends lost 3 bases at V and 3 bases at J; junction bases unmatched: 11. CDR3 sequence reads: CASSFLRRDRIYEQYF. CDR3 bases: TGTGCCAGCAGTTTCCTACGCCGGGACAGAATCTACGAGCAGTACTTC.

This clone appeared a single time. The V gene is TRBV5-4, the J gene TRBJ2-2, with TRBD2 matching 8 bases. The CDR3 has 18 residues. Germline CDR1 reads SGHNT; CDR2 reads YYREEE (reference sequence). Germline trimming cut 3 bases from V and 2 bases from J; bases unmatched to any gene: 12. CDR3 nucleotides: TGTGCCAGCAGCTCCGGAGTAGCGGGGCCCGCCAACACCGGGGAGCTGTTTTTT. This codes for CASSSGVAGPANTGELFF.

The chain recombines TRBV28 with TRBJ2-5; the match to TRBD1 covers 8 bases. CDR1 MDHEN and CDR2 SYDVKM come from the germline V gene. The CDR3 contains 13 residues. V lost 6 bases, J lost 2 bases, and 2 bases stayed unmatched. In nucleotides, the CDR3 is TGTGCCAGCAGAAACAGGGGGCAAGAGACCCAGTACTTC. Encoded protein: CASRNRGQETQYF.

The V call is TRBV2, the J call TRBJ1-1; D might be TRBD1 (6 bases). The ends were cut back, 7 bases at V and 10 bases at J, with 13 bases in the middle. Per germline, CDR1 SNHLY and CDR2 FYNNEI. The CDR3 runs 11 residues. In nucleotides, the CDR3 is TGTGCCAGCAAAAGAGGGGGAGTAGCTTTCTTT. Translated: CASKRGGVAFF. The full variable domain, its missing parts supplied by reference TRBV2 and TRBJ1-1, is EPEVTQTPSHQVTQMGQEVILRCVPISNHLYFYWYRQILGQKVEFLVSFYNNEISEKSEIFDDQFSVERPDGSNFTLKIRSTKLEDSAMYFCASKRGGVAFFGQGTRLTVV.

The chain recombines TRBV2 with TRBJ1-4; tentatively, D is TRBD1 (5 bases). V was trimmed by 1 base and J by 3 bases, leaving 6 bases between them. Per germline, CDR1 SNHLY and CDR2 FYNNEI. This CDR3 has 14 residues. CDR3 bases: TGTGCCAGCAGTGAAGGGGGGGCTAATGAAAAACTGTTTTTT. Translating gives CASSEGGANEKLFF.

This chain joins TRBV28 and TRBJ2-7, with 14 bases that match TRBD2. The CDR3 runs to 15 residues. V trimming: 5 bases; J trimming: 6 bases; junction bases outside the gene matches: 6. Germline values: CDR1 MDHEN, CDR2 SYDVKM. CDR3 protein: CASSLPGTSGSEQYF. The CDR3 DNA sequence: TGTGCCAGCAGTCTCCCGGGGACTAGCGGGAGCGAGCAGTACTTC.

The genes are TRBV4-3 and TRBJ2-5; 8 nucleotides match TRBD1. Per germline, CDR1 LGHNA and CDR2 YSLEER. This CDR3 has 17 residues. The junction had 11 bases not matched to a gene; V was cut back by 0 bases and J by 5 bases. CDR3 region: CASSQDVQGAPPETQYF. The CDR3 nucleotides are TGCGCCAGCAGCCAAGACGTCCAGGGGGCGCCCCCGGAGACCCAGTACTTC.

The chain joins TRBV9 to TRBJ2-2; D gene ambiguous. CDR3 length equals 16 residues. Trimming left V 2 bases short and J 2 bases short, with 13 bases between. In germline, CDR1 is SGDLS, CDR2 YYNGEE. CDR3 sequence reads: CASSVLVLANTGELFF. The CDR3 DNA sequence: TGTGCCAGCAGCGTTTTGGTTTTGGCCAACACCGGGGAGCTGTTTTTT.

The chain employs TRBV11-2 and TRBJ2-7; tentatively, D is TRBD2 (5 bases). The CDR3 has 12 amino acids. Deletions cut 2 bases from V and 7 bases from J, with 9 bases between. From germline, CDR1 is SGHAT and CDR2 FQNNGV. CDR3 DNA sequence: TGTGCCAGCAGCTTAAGCCCGGGGGAGCAGTACTTC. It encodes CASSLSPGEQYF.

The V gene is TRBV25-1, the J gene TRBJ2-5; D is possibly TRBD2 (5 bases). There are 13 residues in the CDR3. Germline V lookup: CDR1 MGHDK, CDR2 SYGVNS. V was clipped by 5 bases and J by 5 bases, with 12 bases between them. The CDR3 DNA follows: TGTGCCAGCAGTAGAGGGTTCGGGGAGACCCAGTACTTC. Its translation: CASSRGFGETQYF.

The chain has TRBV7-9 and TRBJ2-7; D gene ambiguous. The CDR3 sequence is 14 residues long. Germline values: CDR1 SEHNR, CDR2 FQNEAQ (reference sequence). V lost 3 bases and J lost 1, with 10 bases in between. In DNA form, the CDR3 reads TGTGCCAGCAGCTTCAGTGTGAGATCCTACGAGCAGTACTTC. Translated: CASSFSVRSYEQYF. Full variable domain (outside the CDR3, taken from reference TRBV7-9 and TRBJ2-7): DTGVSQNPRHKITKRGQNVTFRCDPISEHNRLYWYRQTLGQGPEFLTYFQNEAQLEKSRLLSDRFSAERPKGSFSTLEIQRTEQGDSAMYLCASSFSVRSYEQYFGPGTRLTVT.

This chain joins TRBV28 and TRBJ1-2; D unclear. The germline CDR1 and CDR2 sequences are MDHEN and SYDVKM. V was clipped by 3 bases and J by 8 bases, with 13 bases between them. The CDR3 runs 13 residues. The CDR3 nucleotides are TGTGCCAGCAGTTTTGGAGGGCTACGGGGCTACACCTTC. Protein product: CASSFGGLRGYTF.

The chain couples TRBV2 to TRBJ1-1, with D possibly TRBD1 on 6 matching bases. Germline assignment: CDR1 SNHLY and CDR2 FYNNEI. Trimming stripped 7 bases from V and 6 bases from J, with 15 bases between. CDR3 length: 13 amino acids. CDR3 loop: CASNRDNRAEAFF. The CDR3 DNA reads TGTGCCAGCAACCGGGACAACCGGGCTGAAGCTTTCTTT.

Remarks on this clone: The sample has other DNA sequences that encode this CDR3 too. The chain is built from TRBV7-2 and TRBJ2-3; D not certain. The CDR3 spans 14 residues. CDR1 and CDR2 (germline): SGHTA, FQGNSA. V was pared by 2 bases and J by 0 bases, with 6 bases between. The CDR3 region is CASSLWSSTDTQYF. In DNA form, the CDR3 reads TGTGCCAGCAGCTTATGGAGCAGCACAGATACGCAGTATTTT.

The V call is TRBV14, the J call TRBJ2-2; the match to TRBD2 covers 9 bases. The CDR3 is 18 residues long. The junction had 13 bases not matched to a gene; V was cut back by 4 bases and J by 4 bases. Germline assignment: CDR1 SGHDN and CDR2 FVKESK. The CDR3 is CASSRPPNSGRTTGELFF. The DNA of the CDR3 is TGTGCCAGCAGCCGCCCTCCTAACAGCGGGAGGACCACCGGGGAGCTGTTTTTT.

The chain employs TRBV2 and TRBJ2-3, with D perhaps being TRBD1 or TRBD2 (6 bases each). Trimming cost V 8 bases and J 2 bases, with 17 bases left between them. Germline assignment: CDR1 SNHLY and CDR2 FYNNEI. This CDR3 is built from 15 residues. The CDR3, as DNA: TGTGCCAGCCACTCGGGAAGGGGGGACACAGATACGCAGTATTTT. Translated: CASHSGRGDTDTQYF.

This rearrangement joins TRBV9 to TRBJ2-5; 12 bases fit TRBD1. Germline trimming cut 0 bases from V and 2 bases from J; bases unmatched to any gene: 5. Per germline, CDR1 SGDLS and CDR2 YYNGEE. There are 17 residues in the CDR3. The CDR3 DNA sequence: TGTGCCAGCAGCGTAGAGGGGGACAGGGGGCCGCAAGAGACCCAGTACTTC. Its protein product is CASSVEGDRGPQETQYF.

The chain has TRBV7-2 and TRBJ1-2, with 9 bases matching TRBD1. This CDR3 is 13 amino acids long. Germline assignment: CDR1 SGHTA and CDR2 FQGNSA. V was pared by 5 bases and J by 5 bases, with 3 bases of the junction left unmatched. The CDR3, as DNA: TGTGCCAGCAGCGAGACAGGGGGGTATGGCTACACCTTC. It translates to CASSETGGYGYTF.

J is TRBJ2-7 and V is TRBV18; the D call may be TRBD1 or TRBD2 (5 bases each). The length of the CDR3 is 13 residues. In germline, CDR1 is KGHSH, CDR2 LQKENI. V was trimmed by 2 bases and J by 6 bases, leaving 11 bases between them. The CDR3 DNA sequence: TGTGCCAGCTCACCAATTGAGGGGCGCGAGCAGTACTTC. Protein product: CASSPIEGREQYF.

The CDR3 loop reads CSVEEGQGGSNEQFF. The CDR3 bases are TGCAGCGTTGAAGAAGGGCAGGGGGGTAGCAATGAGCAGTTCTTC. The V and J genes are TRBV29-1 and TRBJ2-1; a possible D gene is TRBD1 (7 bases). The germline gives CDR1 SQVTM, CDR2 ANQGSEA. Trimming removed 0 bases from V and 6 bases from J, with 15 bases in between. The CDR3 is made up of 15 amino acids.